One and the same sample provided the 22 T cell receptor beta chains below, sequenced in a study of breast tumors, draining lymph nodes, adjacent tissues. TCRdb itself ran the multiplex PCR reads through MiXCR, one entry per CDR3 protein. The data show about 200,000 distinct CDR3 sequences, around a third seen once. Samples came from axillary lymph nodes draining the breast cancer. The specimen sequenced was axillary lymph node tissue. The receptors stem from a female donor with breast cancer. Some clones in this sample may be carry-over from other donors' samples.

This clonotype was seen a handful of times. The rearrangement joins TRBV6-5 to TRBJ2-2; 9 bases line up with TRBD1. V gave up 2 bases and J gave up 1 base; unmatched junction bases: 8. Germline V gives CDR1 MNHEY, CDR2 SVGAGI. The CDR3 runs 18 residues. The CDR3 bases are TGTGCCAGCAGTTACCGTCCTACAGGGGGCGGGAACACCGGGGAGCTGTTTTTT. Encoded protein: CASSYRPTGGGNTGELFF.

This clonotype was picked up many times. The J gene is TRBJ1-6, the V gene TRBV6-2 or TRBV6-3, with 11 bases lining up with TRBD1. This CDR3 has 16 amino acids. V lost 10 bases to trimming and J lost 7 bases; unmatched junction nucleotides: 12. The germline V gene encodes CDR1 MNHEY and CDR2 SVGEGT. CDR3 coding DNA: TGTGCCACCTCACAGCCGGGACAGGGGGGGAATTCACCCCTCCACTTT. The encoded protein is CATSQPGQGGNSPLHF.

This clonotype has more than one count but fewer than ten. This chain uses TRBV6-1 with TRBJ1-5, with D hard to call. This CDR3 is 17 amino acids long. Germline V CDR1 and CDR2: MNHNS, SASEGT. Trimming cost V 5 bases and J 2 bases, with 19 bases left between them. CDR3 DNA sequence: TGTGCCAGCAGTTCCTCGGGAAGGGTAGGCGGCAATCAGCCCCAGCATTTT. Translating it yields CASSSSGRVGGNQPQHF.

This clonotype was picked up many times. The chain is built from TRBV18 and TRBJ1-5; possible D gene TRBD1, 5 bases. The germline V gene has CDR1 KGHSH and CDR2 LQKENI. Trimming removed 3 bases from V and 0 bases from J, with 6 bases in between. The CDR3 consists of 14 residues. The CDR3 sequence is CASSPTDSNQPQHF. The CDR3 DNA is TGTGCCAGCTCACCGACAGATAGCAATCAGCCCCAGCATTTT. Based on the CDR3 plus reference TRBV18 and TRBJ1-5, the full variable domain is NAGVMQNPRHLVRRRGQEARLRCSPMKGHSHVYWYRQLPEEGLKFMVYLQKENIIDESGMPKERFSAEFPKEGPSILRIQQVVRGDSAAYFCASSPTDSNQPQHFGDGTRLSIL.

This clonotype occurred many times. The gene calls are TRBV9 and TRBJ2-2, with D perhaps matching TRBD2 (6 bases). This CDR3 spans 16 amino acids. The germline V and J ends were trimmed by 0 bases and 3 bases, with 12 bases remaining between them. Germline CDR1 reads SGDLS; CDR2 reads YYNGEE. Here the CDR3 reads CASSVGTSLYTGELFF. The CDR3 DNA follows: TGTGCCAGCAGCGTAGGTACTAGCCTTTACACCGGGGAGCTGTTTTTT.

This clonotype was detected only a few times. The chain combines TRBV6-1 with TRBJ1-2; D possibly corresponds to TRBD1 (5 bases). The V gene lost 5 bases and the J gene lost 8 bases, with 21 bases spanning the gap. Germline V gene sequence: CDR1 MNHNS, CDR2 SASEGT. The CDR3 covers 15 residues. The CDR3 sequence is CASSQSAGRAPGYTF. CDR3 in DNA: TGTGCCAGCAGTCAAAGTGCGGGCAGGGCGCCCGGCTACACCTTC.

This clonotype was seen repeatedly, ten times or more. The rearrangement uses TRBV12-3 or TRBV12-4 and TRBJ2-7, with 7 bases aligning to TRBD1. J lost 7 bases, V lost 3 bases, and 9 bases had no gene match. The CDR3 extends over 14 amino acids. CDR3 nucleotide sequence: TGTGCCAGCAGTTTGGGGACAGCGACTATTGAGCAGTACTTC. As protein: CASSLGTATIEQYF.

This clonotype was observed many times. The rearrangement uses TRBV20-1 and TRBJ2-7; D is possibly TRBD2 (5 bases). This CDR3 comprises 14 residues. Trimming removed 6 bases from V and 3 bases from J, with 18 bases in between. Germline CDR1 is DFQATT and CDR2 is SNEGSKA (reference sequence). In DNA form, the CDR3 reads TGCAGTGCAAAGACGGGGAGCGGCCTCTACGAGCAGTACTTC. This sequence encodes CSAKTGSGLYEQYF.

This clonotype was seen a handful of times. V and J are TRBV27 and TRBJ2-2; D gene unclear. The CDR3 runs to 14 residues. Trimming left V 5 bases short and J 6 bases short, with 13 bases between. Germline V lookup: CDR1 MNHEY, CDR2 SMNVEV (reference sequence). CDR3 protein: CASSPSSGAGELFF. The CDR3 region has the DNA TGTGCCAGCAGTCCGTCGTCAGGAGCCGGGGAGCTGTTTTTT.

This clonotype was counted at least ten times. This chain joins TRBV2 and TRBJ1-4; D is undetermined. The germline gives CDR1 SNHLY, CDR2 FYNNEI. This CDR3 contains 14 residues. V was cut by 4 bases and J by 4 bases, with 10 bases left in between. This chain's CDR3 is CASSVLAVNEKLFF. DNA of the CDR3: TGTGCCAGCAGTGTTCTGGCAGTTAATGAAAAACTGTTTTTT.

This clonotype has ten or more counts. The CDR3 reads CASSLARGFLAVQETQYF. The CDR3 DNA sequence: TGTGCCAGCAGTTTAGCGCGAGGTTTTCTAGCGGTACAAGAGACCCAGTACTTC. The V and J genes are TRBV12-3 or TRBV12-4 and TRBJ2-5, with TRBD2 matching 7 bases. V was pared by 0 bases and J by 2 bases, with 12 bases of the junction left unmatched. The CDR3 spans 18 residues.

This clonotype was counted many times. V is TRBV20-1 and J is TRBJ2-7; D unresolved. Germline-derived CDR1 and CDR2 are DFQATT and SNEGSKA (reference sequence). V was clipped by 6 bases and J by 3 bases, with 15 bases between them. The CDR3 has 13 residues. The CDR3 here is CSAHGQERYEQYF. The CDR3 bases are TGCAGTGCCCACGGGCAGGAGCGCTACGAGCAGTACTTC.

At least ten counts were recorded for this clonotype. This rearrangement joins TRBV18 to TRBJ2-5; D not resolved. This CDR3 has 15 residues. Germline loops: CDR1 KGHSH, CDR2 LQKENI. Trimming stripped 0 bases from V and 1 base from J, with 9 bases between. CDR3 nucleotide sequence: TGTGCCAGCTCACCACCGGCTAGTAGCCAAGAGACCCAGTACTTC. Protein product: CASSPPASSQETQYF.

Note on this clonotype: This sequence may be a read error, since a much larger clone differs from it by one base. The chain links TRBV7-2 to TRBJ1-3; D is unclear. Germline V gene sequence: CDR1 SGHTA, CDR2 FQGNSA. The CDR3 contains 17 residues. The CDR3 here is CASSVMSGFSAGNPIYF. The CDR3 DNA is TGTGCCAGCAGCGTAATGTCCGGGTTCTCAGCTGGAAACCCCATATATTTT.

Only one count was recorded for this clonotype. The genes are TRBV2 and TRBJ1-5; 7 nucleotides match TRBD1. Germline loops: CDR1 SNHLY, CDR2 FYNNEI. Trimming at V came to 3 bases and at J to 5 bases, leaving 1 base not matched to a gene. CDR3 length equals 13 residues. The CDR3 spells CASSEQGDQPQHF. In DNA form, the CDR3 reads TGTGCCAGCAGTGAGCAGGGGGATCAGCCCCAGCATTTT.

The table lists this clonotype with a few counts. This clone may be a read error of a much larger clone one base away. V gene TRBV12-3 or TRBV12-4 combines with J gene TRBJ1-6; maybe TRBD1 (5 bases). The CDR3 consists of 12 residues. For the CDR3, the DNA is TGTGCCGGCAGCCTGGGGGATTCACCCCTCCACTTT. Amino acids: CAGSLGDSPLHF.

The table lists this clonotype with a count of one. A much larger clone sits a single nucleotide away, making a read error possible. The CDR3 DNA reads TGTGCCAGCAGTGACCGAAGCGGGAACCAAGAGACCCGGTACTTC. This sequence encodes CASSDRSGNQETRYF. The chain employs TRBV6-2 or TRBV6-3 and TRBJ2-5, with TRBD2 matching over 7 bases. This CDR3 comprises 15 residues. The V gene's germline CDR1 is MNHEY and CDR2 SVGEGT.

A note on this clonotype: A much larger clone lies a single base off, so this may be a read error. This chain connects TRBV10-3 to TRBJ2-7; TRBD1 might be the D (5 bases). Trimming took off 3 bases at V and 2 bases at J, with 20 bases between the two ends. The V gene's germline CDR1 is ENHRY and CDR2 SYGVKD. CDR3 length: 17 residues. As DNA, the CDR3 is TGTGCCATCAGTGAAAGGTCGGTCGCGACAGCAACCTACGAGCAGTACTTC. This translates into CAISERSVATATYEQYF.

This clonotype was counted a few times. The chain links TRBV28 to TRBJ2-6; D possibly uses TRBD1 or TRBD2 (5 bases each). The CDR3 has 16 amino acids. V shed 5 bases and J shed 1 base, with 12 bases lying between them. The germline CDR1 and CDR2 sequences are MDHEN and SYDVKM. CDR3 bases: TGTGCCAGCAGTCCCCTGGGGGTATCTGGGGCCAACGTCCTGACTTTC. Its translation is CASSPLGVSGANVLTF.

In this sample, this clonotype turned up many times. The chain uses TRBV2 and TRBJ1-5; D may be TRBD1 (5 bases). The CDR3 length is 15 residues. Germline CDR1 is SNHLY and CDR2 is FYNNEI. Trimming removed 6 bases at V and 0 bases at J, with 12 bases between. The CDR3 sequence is CASSPPTDSNQPQHF. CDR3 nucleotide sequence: TGTGCCAGCAGCCCCCCGACAGATAGCAATCAGCCCCAGCATTTT.

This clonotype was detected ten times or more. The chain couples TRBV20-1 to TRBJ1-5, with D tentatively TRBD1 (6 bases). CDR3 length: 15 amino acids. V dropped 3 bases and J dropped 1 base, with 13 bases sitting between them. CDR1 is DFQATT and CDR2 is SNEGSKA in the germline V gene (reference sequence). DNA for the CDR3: TGCAGTGCTAGGAGGGGGGGGGGAAGCAATCAGCCCCAGCATTTT. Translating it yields CSARRGGGSNQPQHF.

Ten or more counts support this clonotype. Here the CDR3 DNA reads TGTGCCAGCAAGGGATACCTAGGGGAGACCCAGTACTTC. This gives the protein CASKGYLGETQYF. The chain is built from TRBV7-2 and TRBJ2-5; D remains unclear. Germline CDR1 SGHTA, CDR2 FQGNSA. V lost 7 bases and J lost 5, with 14 bases in between. This CDR3 spans 13 amino acids.